A selection of T cell receptor beta chains follows, all from one sample in a study of shared clonotypes between healthy human individuals. Sequenced by immunoSEQ multiplex PCR; TCRdb stores in-frame clones only, minus some. The sample has 950,000 to 1,100,000 clones, about four fifths seen once. Source material: memory CD4+ T cells from PBMCs. The receptors here all came from a man between 18 and 29 years old in good health. Some clones in this sample may be carry-over from other donors' samples. Each CDR3 is given with its conserved first and last residue. D genes are given only for firm matches. Rows give clone size only sometimes, using once, few, many, or a class for an expanded clone.

>-|TRBV9|TRBD2|TRBJ2-3
CASSVVPSGSGTDTQYF
TGTGCCAGCAGCGTAGTACCTAGCGGGAGTGGCACAGATACGCAGTATTTT
>-|TRBV5-1|-|TRBJ1-2
CASSLLPGTFGGGYTF
TGCGCCAGCAGCTTACTCCCGGGGACATTCGGGGGTGGCTACACCTTC
>-|TRBV7-2|-|TRBJ2-2
CASSLYGTNTGELFF
TGTGCCAGCAGCTTATATGGGACGAACACCGGGGAGCTGTTTTTT
>-|TRBV7-6|-|TRBJ1-1
CASSSKLNTEAFF
TGTGCCAGCAGTAGCAAGCTGAACACTGAAGCTTTCTTT
>-|TRBV5-1|-|TRBJ2-7
CASSLVVGEQYF
TGCGCCAGCAGCTTGGTCGTAGGCGAGCAGTACTTC
>-|TRBV11-2|TRBD2|TRBJ2-2
CASSRRAGGPWGELFF
TGTGCCAGCAGCCGACGAGCGGGAGGGCCATGGGGGGAGCTGTTTTTT
>-|TRBV6-6|-|TRBJ2-7
CASSYSREYEQYF
TGTGCCAGCAGTTACTCGAGAGAGTACGAGCAGTACTTC
>-|TRBV28|TRBD2|TRBJ2-3
CASIMGVGGGTDTQYF
TGTGCCAGCATCATGGGGGTGGGAGGGGGCACAGATACGCAGTATTTT
>-|TRBV4-2|TRBD1|TRBJ2-1
CASSQERTGTRNEQFF
TGTGCCAGCAGCCAAGAACGGACAGGGACGCGAAATGAGCAGTTCTTC
>-|TRBV6-4|-|TRBJ2-3
CARALQRSTDTQYF
TGTGCCAGGGCTCTTCAACGTAGCACAGATACGCAGTATTTT
>once|TRBV4-2|TRBD1|TRBJ1-2
CASSRDREGGYTF
TGTGCCAGCAGCCGAGACAGGGAGGGTGGCTACACCTTC
>-|TRBV19|TRBD1|TRBJ1-2
CASSGQGAYGYTF
TGTGCCAGTAGTGGACAGGGGGCGTATGGCTACACCTTC
>-|TRBV18|TRBD1|TRBJ1-2
CASSPRPSSGQEDYGYTF
TGTGCCAGCTCACCACGCCCCTCGAGCGGACAGGAGGACTATGGCTACACCTTC
>-|TRBV7-2|TRBD1|TRBJ1-4
CASSLFGTAINEKLFF
TGTGCCAGCAGCTTATTCGGGACAGCGATTAATGAAAAACTGTTTTTT
>-|TRBV19|TRBD2|TRBJ2-7
CASSIGGSSYEQYF
TGTGCCAGTAGTATTGGCGGGAGCTCCTACGAGCAGTACTTC